One T cell receptor beta chain is described in this entry. Original data processing: The assay estimated nucleated cells by amplifying reference gene primers. Only in-frame clones appear in the TCRdb table, and some are missing; sequencing was by immunoSEQ multiplex PCR. The V and J calls and clone size come from that table; D and trimming were worked out from the DNA. The data show approximately 140,000 clones, 84% seen once. This entry is derived from a study of blood T cell repertoires in COVID-19. The CDR3 sequence is 14 residues long. Germline-derived CDR1 and CDR2 are SGHVS and FNYEAQ. The V segment lost 5 bases and the J segment 5 bases; nucleotides outside the gene matches: 5.

The specimen sequenced was peripheral blood. The V gene is TRBV7-6, the J gene TRBJ2-1, with TRBD2 matching 8 bases. This TCR was recovered from a man in his fifties or sixties with acute or convalescent COVID-19. In DNA form, the CDR3 reads TGTGCCAGCAGCCAACTAGCGGCGGACAATGAGCAGTTCTTC. As protein: CASSQLAADNEQFF.